This record looks at one T cell receptor (beta chain) sequence and its context. The assay was immunoSEQ multiplex PCR, and TCRdb's table has in-frame clones only and misses some. The repertoire holds some 50,000 clones, 80% to 90% seen once, with 8% to 9% in the top ten. These data belong to a study of blood T cell repertoires in COVID-19. Germline-derived CDR1 and CDR2 are SGDLS and YYNGEE. This CDR3 is 19 amino acids long. The J segment lost 5 bases and the V segment lost 3 bases, leaving 20 bases of the junction unmatched. The chain combines TRBV9 with TRBJ2-5; TRBD2 agrees at 9 bases. The sequenced sample consisted of peripheral blood. The source of this sequence is a woman in her 70s with active COVID-19. The CDR3 coding sequence is TGTGCCAGCAGCGCGGACATCCAAGACATTAGCGGGAGAGGGGAGACCCAGTACTTC. This sequence encodes CASSADIQDISGRGETQYF.